This T cell receptor beta chain was sequenced during a study of tumor-infiltrating lymphocytes in primary liver carcinoma. The study, taken as a whole, reports: Against blood, tumors held a significantly higher top-250-clone fraction (p = 0.039).

As to this clonotype: Its antigen is not known. A much bigger clone sits one base away, suggesting this may be a read error.

This CDR3 comprises 15 residues. Germline values: CDR1 MNHNS, CDR2 SASEGT. Trimming took off 1 base at V and 9 bases at J, with 19 bases between the two ends. Unsorted whole blood served as the source of blood RNA, and germline DNA was extracted as well. The template, about 510 ng total RNA, yielded TCR beta cDNA made with a constant-region primer. A slightly modified ARM-PCR protocol with three nested multiplex PCR rounds produced these TCR beta libraries. Forward primers for TRBV1-TRBV30 and a C-beta reverse primer served the first two PCR rounds, at roughly 10 cycles each. TCRdb ran MiXCR on the multiplex PCR reads and lists one entry per CDR3 protein. The repertoire has 330,000 or so distinct CDR3 sequences, around 60% of them found once; the top ten carry 5.5% to 8%.

The sequence came from a man aged 35-49 years with primary liver carcinoma and hepatitis B virus infection. Sequenced sample: peripheral blood. The chain is built from TRBV6-1 and TRBJ2-7, with D possibly being TRBD1 (6 bases). CDR3 in DNA: TGTGCCAGCAGTGAAGTCGGGACAAGTTCCCACGTGCAGTACTTC. It yields the protein CASSEVGTSSHVQYF.